The 18 T cell receptor beta chains below all came from one sample that was sequenced in a study of blood T cell repertoires in COVID-19. Measured with immunoSEQ multiplex PCR; TCRdb has only the in-frame clones, and not every one. Of around 250,000 clones in the sample, approximately 85% were seen once. The sequenced sample consisted of PBMCs or T cells enriched from blood (not recorded which). The receptors shown here come from a woman aged 45-59 years who had recovered from COVID-19.

The chain couples TRBV4-1 to TRBJ2-1, with 9 bases lining up with TRBD2. This CDR3 has 16 amino acids. Losses at the gene ends were 1 base for V and 10 bases for J; bases not matched to a gene: 11. From germline, CDR1 is MGHRA and CDR2 YSYEKL. The CDR3 spells CASSQATSGHQAEQFF. CDR3 in DNA: TGCGCCAGCAGCCAAGCGACTAGCGGTCACCAAGCAGAGCAGTTCTTC.

The chain recombines TRBV30 with TRBJ1-1; D may be TRBD1 (5 bases). From germline, CDR1 is GTSNPN and CDR2 SVGIG (reference sequence). The CDR3 is 18 amino acids. V dropped 0 bases and J dropped 1 base, with 21 bases sitting between them. The chain's CDR3 is CAWSVLTAGFLTNTEAFF. The CDR3 DNA sequence: TGTGCCTGGAGTGTACTCACGGCAGGGTTCTTGACGAACACTGAAGCTTTCTTT.

The gene calls are TRBV5-6 and TRBJ2-7, with TRBD1 matching 10 bases. J lost 9 bases, V lost 6 bases, and 21 bases had no gene match. The CDR3 totals 17 residues. Germline values: CDR1 SGHDT, CDR2 YYEEEE. The CDR3 region is CASTLWRDRGQTSVQYF. The CDR3 DNA reads as TGTGCCAGCACCCTTTGGAGGGACAGGGGACAAACCTCTGTGCAGTACTTC.

This sequence joins TRBV28 and TRBJ2-1; D not certain. The V gene's germline CDR1 is MDHEN and CDR2 SYDVKM. This CDR3 contains 12 residues. Trimming took off 2 bases at V and 12 bases at J, with 11 bases between the two ends. The CDR3 region has the DNA TGTGCCAGCAGTTTAGCCCTGAGGCGGCAGTTCTTC. Amino acids: CASSLALRRQFF. Full variable domain (outside the CDR3, taken from reference TRBV28 and TRBJ2-1): DVKVTQSSRYLVKRTGEKVFLECVQDMDHENMFWYRQDPGLGLRLIYFSYDVKMKEKGDIPEGYSVSREKKERFSLILESASTNQTSMYLCASSLALRRQFFGPGTRLTVL.

CDR3 protein: CASSRVTGEPQHF. CDR3 coding DNA: TGTGCCAGCTCCCGGGTCACCGGAGAGCCCCAGCATTTT. The rearrangement joins TRBV18 to TRBJ1-5; D not resolved. Trimming removed 6 bases from V and 8 bases from J, with 14 bases in between. Per the germline V gene, CDR1 is KGHSH and CDR2 is LQKENI. This CDR3 comprises 13 residues. The complete variable domain, with remaining parts taken from reference TRBV18 and TRBJ1-5, reads NAGVMQNPRHLVRRRGQEARLRCSPMKGHSHVYWYRQLPEEGLKFMVYLQKENIIDESGMPKERFSAEFPKEGPSILRIQQVVRGDSAAYFCASSRVTGEPQHFGDGTRLSIL.

This clone was detected a few times. The chain employs TRBV7-8 and TRBJ2-3; 8 bases fit TRBD2. The CDR3 contains 19 residues. Looked up from germline, CDR1 is SGHVS and CDR2 is FQNEAQ. J was trimmed by 2 bases and V by 5 bases; bases with no gene match: 18. The CDR3, as DNA: TGTGCCAGCAGCCCCCCGCGAGCGGGAGTGAGATCGGTCACAGATACGCAGTATTTT. Translated: CASSPPRAGVRSVTDTQYF.

This clone was seen a few times. This chain joins TRBV3-1 (or the pseudogene TRBV3-2) and TRBJ1-6; D perhaps matches TRBD1 (5 bases). The V and J ends lost 4 bases and 10 bases respectively, with 11 bases between them. The CDR3 contains 13 residues. In germline, CDR1 is LGHDT, CDR2 YNNKEL (reference sequence). CDR3 in amino acids: CASSPFGGSPLHF. CDR3 DNA: TGTGCCAGCAGCCCTTTCGGGGGGTCACCCCTCCACTTT.

This chain links TRBV5-4 with TRBJ1-2; perhaps TRBD1 as D (6 bases). CDR3 size: 15 residues. V was shortened by 2 bases and J by 6 bases, with 17 bases between the two germline ends. Germline V CDR1 and CDR2: SGHNT, YYREEE (reference sequence). CDR3 nucleotides: TGTGCCAGCAGCTTAGTTGTTAGGGCAGGGGATGGCTACACCTTC. It codes for CASSLVVRAGDGYTF.

This clone is a singleton in its sample. The genes are TRBV9 and TRBJ2-4, with D maybe TRBD1 (6 bases). There are 14 residues in the CDR3. Trimming left V 7 bases short and J 5 bases short, with 16 bases between. Germline V CDR1 and CDR2: SGDLS, YYNGEE. The CDR3 loop is CASGGTGPQNIQYF. DNA for the CDR3: TGTGCCAGCGGGGGAACAGGGCCTCAAAACATTCAGTACTTC.

The rearrangement joins TRBV24-1 to TRBJ2-3, with no clear D. The CDR3 has 13 amino acids. Trimming removed 4 bases at V and 6 bases at J, with 10 bases between. CDR1 is KGHDR and CDR2 is SFDVKD in the germline V gene. CDR3 sequence: CATSDSLVDTQYF. For the CDR3, the DNA is TGTGCCACCAGTGACAGTTTGGTTGATACGCAGTATTTT.

V and J are TRBV28 and TRBJ2-7; the D is unclear. There are 12 residues in the CDR3. Germline CDR1 and CDR2: MDHEN and SYDVKM. V lost 2 bases and J lost 2, with 4 bases in between. The CDR3 coding sequence is TGTGCCAGCAGTTTAACAGCCTACGAGCAGTACTTC. Amino acid sequence: CASSLTAYEQYF.

The chain has TRBV5-4 and TRBJ1-1; TRBD1 matches 8 bases. This CDR3 has 14 residues. Germline loops: CDR1 SGHNT, CDR2 YYREEE (reference sequence). The V and J ends lost 3 bases and 5 bases, in that order; junction bases with no gene match: 6. The CDR3 DNA sequence: TGTGCCAGCAGCTCACGGACAGGGAAGACTGAAGCTTTCTTT. Translated: CASSSRTGKTEAFF. Looking up the rest from reference TRBV5-4 and TRBJ1-1 gives the full variable domain: ETGVTQSPTHLIKTRGQQVTLRCSSQSGHNTVSWYQQALGQGPQFIFQYYREEENGRGNFPPRFSGLQFPNYSSELNVNALELDDSALYLCASSSRTGKTEAFFGQGTRLTVV.

This chain connects TRBV4-2 to TRBJ1-1; D is perhaps TRBD1 (5 bases). V was cut by 1 base and J by 1 base, with 13 bases left in between. This CDR3 has 16 residues. The V gene's germline CDR1 is LGHNA and CDR2 YNFKEQ. CDR3 nucleotide sequence: TGTGCCAGCAGCCAAGTCCAGGGAAGGGGGAACACTGAAGCTTTCTTT. Its translation: CASSQVQGRGNTEAFF.

The sample holds one count of this clone. This chain uses TRBV14 with TRBJ2-3, with a weak D call TRBD2 (6 bases). This CDR3 comprises 13 residues. With 5 bases removed from V and 5 bases from J, the gap between germline ends came to 11 bases. CDR1 SGHDN and CDR2 FVKESK come from the germline V gene. The CDR3 is CASSWTNRDTQYF. The CDR3 bases are TGTGCCAGCAGCTGGACTAACCGAGATACGCAGTATTTT.

J is TRBJ2-1 and V is TRBV11-3; 7 bases match TRBD1. CDR3 length: 13 amino acids. The germline V gene encodes CDR1 SGHNT and CDR2 YENEEA. J gave up 9 bases and V 5 bases, and 7 bases lay outside the gene matches. The CDR3: CASSTGELSEQFF. In nucleotides, the CDR3 is TGTGCCAGCAGCACAGGGGAGTTGAGTGAGCAGTTCTTC.

This chain uses TRBV27 with TRBJ2-3; no clear D. Germline V CDR1 and CDR2: MNHEY, SMNVEV (reference sequence). The CDR3 is made up of 14 amino acids. V was trimmed by 2 bases and J by 6 bases, leaving 12 bases between them. This CDR3 is CASSLLGMADTQYF. In DNA, the CDR3 is TGTGCCAGCAGTTTACTGGGCATGGCGGATACGCAGTATTTT.

The chain links TRBV2 to TRBJ2-7; D perhaps matches TRBD1 (5 bases). The CDR3 totals 16 residues. V lost 8 bases and J 5 bases, leaving 25 bases between the germline ends. From germline, CDR1 is SNHLY and CDR2 FYNNEI. CDR3 sequence reads: CASPPAGVRVPHEQYF. The DNA of the CDR3 is TGTGCCAGCCCCCCGGCAGGTGTCAGGGTGCCCCACGAGCAGTACTTC.

The chain links TRBV2 to TRBJ2-5; 8 bases align to TRBD1. V lost 5 bases, J lost 3 bases, and 8 bases stayed unmatched. The CDR3 loop spans 15 amino acids. Germline lookup yields CDR1 SNHLY and CDR2 FYNNEI. The CDR3 is CASSRTGIGEETQYF. CDR3 sequence (DNA): TGTGCCAGCAGTCGGACAGGGATTGGGGAAGAGACCCAGTACTTC.